This T cell receptor (beta chain) was found in a study of OX40 agonist ivuxolimab in advanced cancers. Background on the study: Partial responses were achieved by three patients, one with hepatocellular carcinoma and two with cutaneous melanoma.

Data came from immunoSEQ multiplex PCR; TCRdb stores just in-frame clones and leaves some out. The profile shows 35,000 to 45,000 clones, 82% of them singletons. The receptor's source is an adult with an advanced solid tumor such as melanoma, head and neck, liver or kidney cancer. This sample comprised CD4+ or CD8+ T cells sorted from blood, obtained in a trial of the OX40 agonist ivuxolimab.

The CDR3 sequence: CSVERQLNTEAFF. Here the CDR3 DNA reads TGCAGCGTTGAAAGGCAGTTGAACACTGAAGCTTTCTTT. This chain uses TRBV29-1 with TRBJ1-1; D is ambiguous. Between the trimmed V and J ends, which lost 2 bases and 0 bases, there was a span of 7 bases. CDR1 and CDR2 (germline): SQVTM, ANQGSEA. There are 13 residues in the CDR3.